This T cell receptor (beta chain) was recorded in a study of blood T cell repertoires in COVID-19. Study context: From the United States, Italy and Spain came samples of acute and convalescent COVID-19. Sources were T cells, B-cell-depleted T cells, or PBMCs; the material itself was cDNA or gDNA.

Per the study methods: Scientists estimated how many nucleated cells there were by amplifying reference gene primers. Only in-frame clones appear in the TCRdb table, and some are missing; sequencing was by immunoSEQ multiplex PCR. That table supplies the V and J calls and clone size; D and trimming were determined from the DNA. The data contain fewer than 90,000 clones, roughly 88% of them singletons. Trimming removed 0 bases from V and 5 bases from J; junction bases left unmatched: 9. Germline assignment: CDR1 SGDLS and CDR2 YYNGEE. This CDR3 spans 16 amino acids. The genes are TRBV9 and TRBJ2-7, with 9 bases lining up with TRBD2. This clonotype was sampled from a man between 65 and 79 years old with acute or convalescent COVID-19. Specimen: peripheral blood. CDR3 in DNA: TGTGCCAGCAGCGTAGTTCCTAGCGGGGTGAGGAACGAGCAGTACTTC. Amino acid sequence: CASSVVPSGVRNEQYF.